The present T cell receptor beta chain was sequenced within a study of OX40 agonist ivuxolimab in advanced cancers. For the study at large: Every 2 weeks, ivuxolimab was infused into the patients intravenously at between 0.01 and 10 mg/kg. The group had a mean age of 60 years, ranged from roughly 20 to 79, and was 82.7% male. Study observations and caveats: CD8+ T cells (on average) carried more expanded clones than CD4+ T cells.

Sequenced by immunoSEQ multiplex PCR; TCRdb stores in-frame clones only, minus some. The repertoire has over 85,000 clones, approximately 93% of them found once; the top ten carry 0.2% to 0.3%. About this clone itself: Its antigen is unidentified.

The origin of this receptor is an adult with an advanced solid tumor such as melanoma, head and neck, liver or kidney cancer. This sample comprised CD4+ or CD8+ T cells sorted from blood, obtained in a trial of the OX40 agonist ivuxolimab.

The CDR3, as DNA: TGTGCCAGCAGTTCCCCTTGGAACTATGGCTACACCTTC. This codes for CASSSPWNYGYTF. The J gene is TRBJ1-2, the V gene TRBV25-1; D is unresolved. The CDR3 loop spans 13 amino acids. The germline gives CDR1 MGHDK, CDR2 SYGVNS. The V gene lost 5 bases and the J gene lost 2 bases, with 9 bases spanning the gap.